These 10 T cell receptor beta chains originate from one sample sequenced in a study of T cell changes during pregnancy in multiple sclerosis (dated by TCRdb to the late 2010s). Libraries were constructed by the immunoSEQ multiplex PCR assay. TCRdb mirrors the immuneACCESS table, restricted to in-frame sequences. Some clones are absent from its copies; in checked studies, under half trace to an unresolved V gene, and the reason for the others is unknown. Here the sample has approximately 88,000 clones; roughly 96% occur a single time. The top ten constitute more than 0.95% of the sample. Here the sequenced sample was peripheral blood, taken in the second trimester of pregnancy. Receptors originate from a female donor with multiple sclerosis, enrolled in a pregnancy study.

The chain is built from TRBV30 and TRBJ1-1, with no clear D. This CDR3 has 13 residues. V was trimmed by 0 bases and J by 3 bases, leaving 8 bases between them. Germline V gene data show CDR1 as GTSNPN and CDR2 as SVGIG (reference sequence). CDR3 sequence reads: CAWSVNKYTEAFF. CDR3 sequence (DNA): TGTGCCTGGAGTGTAAACAAATACACTGAAGCTTTCTTT.

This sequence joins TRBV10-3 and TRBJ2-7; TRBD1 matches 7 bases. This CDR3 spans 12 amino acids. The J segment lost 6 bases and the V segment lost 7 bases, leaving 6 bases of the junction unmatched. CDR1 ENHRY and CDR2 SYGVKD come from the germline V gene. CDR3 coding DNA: TGTGCCATCATGCGACAGGGTTCCGAGCAGTACTTC. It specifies CAIMRQGSEQYF.

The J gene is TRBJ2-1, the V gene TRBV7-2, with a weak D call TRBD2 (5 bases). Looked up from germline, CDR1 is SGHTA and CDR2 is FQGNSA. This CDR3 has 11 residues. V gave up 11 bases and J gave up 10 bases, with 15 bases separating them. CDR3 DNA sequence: TGTGCCCCTCAAAGATCGGGGGAGCAGTTCTTC. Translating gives CAPQRSGEQFF.

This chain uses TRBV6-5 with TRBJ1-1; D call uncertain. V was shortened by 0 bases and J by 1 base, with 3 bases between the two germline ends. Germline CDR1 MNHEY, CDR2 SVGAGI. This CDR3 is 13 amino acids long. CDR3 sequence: CASSYSANTEAFF. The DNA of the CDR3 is TGTGCCAGCAGTTACTCGGCGAACACTGAAGCTTTCTTT.

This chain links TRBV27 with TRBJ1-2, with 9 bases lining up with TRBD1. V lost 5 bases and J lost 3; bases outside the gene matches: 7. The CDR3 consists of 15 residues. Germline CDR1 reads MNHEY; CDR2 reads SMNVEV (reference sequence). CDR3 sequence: CASSGHRGRDYGYTF. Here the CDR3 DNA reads TGTGCCAGCAGTGGGCACAGGGGGCGAGACTATGGCTACACCTTC.

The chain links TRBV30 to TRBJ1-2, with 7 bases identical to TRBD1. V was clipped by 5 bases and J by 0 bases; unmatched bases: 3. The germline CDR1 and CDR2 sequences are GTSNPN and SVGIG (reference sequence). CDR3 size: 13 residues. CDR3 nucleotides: TGTGCCTGGGGGACAGCTCCTAACTATGGCTACACCTTC. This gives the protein CAWGTAPNYGYTF.

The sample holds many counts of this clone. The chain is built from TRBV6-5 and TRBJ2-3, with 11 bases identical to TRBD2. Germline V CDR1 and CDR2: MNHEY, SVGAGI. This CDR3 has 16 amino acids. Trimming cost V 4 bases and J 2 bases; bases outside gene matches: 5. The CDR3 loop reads CASSLSGLAVTDTQYF. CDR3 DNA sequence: TGTGCCAGCAGTTTATCGGGACTAGCGGTCACAGATACGCAGTATTTT.

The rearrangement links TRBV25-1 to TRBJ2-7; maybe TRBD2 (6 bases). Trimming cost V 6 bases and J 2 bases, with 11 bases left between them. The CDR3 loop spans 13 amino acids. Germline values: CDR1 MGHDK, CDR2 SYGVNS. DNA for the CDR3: TGTGCCAGCAGACGTAGCGGTCCCTACGAGCAGTACTTC. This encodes CASRRSGPYEQYF.

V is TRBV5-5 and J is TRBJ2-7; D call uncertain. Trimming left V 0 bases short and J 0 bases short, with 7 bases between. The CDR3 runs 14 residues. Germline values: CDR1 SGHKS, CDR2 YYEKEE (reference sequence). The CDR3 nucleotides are TGTGCCAGCAGCTTGGAAACAGCCTCCTACGAGCAGTACTTC. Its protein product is CASSLETASYEQYF.

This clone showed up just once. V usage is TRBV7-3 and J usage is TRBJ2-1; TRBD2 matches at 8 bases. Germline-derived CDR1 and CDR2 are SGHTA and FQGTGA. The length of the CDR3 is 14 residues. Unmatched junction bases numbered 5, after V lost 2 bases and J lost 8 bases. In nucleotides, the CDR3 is TGTGCCAGCAGCTTAGACGGGACTAGTCATGAGCAGTTCTTC. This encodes CASSLDGTSHEQFF.